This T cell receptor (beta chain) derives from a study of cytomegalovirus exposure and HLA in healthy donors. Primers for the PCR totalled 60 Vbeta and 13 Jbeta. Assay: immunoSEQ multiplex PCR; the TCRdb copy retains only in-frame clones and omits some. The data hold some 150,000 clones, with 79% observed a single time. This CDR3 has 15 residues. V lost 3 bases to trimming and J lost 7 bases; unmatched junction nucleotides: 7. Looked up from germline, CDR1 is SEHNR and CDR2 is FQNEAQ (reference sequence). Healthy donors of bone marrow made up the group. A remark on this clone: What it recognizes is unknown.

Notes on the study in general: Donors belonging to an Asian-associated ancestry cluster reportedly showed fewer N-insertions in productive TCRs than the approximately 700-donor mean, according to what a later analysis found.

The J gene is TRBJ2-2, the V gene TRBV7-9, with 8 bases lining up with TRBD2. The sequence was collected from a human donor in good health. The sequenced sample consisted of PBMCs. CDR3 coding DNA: TGTGCCAGCAGCTTTGAGGCGGGAGGCCGCGGGGAGCTGTTTTTT. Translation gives CASSFEAGGRGELFF.